This T cell receptor (beta chain) was recovered during a study of T cell repertoires in cytomegalovirus infection. About the research overall: Public TCR beta signatures indicated both CMV infection and matching HLA type.

Each CDR3 protein gets one entry after TCRdb re-called the reads with MiXCR. The sample consists of some 500,000 distinct CDR3 sequences, approximately 40% of them appearing once. This CDR3 has 15 amino acids. The V and J ends lost 1 base and 3 bases respectively, with 13 bases between them. Germline CDR1 is SEHNR and CDR2 is FQNEAQ (reference sequence). Concerning this clonotype itself: The antigen is not known.

Specimen: cultured PBMCs, collected from culture after CMV antigen stimulation. The chain links TRBV7-9 to TRBJ2-7; TRBD2 might be the D (5 bases). This receptor was taken from a human donor in good health (CMV status not recorded). Some clones in this sample may be carry-over from other donors' samples. CDR3 nucleotides: TGTGCCAGCAGCTTAGGAGTTACTAGTCTCTACGAGCAGTACTTC. Translating it yields CASSLGVTSLYEQYF.